This T cell receptor (beta chain) comes out of a study of blood T cell repertoires in COVID-19. Overall study: The United States, Italy and Spain supplied acute and convalescent COVID-19 samples.

In the authors' workflow: Amplified reference gene primers provided the basis for estimating nucleated cell counts. The protocol was immunoSEQ multiplex PCR, while the TCRdb copy is restricted to in-frame clones and leaves out a portion. From that table come the V and J calls and clone size; the DNA was used to work out D and trimming. Of a few hundred thousand clones listed, about 83% are singletons. Sequencing was done on a sample of peripheral blood. The sequence derives from a woman between 45 and 65 years old with acute or convalescent COVID-19.

CDR3 in amino acids: CASSQEMVYSNEQFF. The DNA of the CDR3 is TGCGCCAGCAGCCAAGAGATGGTCTACAGCAATGAGCAGTTCTTC. V usage is TRBV4-3 and J usage is TRBJ2-1; D ambiguous. CDR3 length: 15 residues. Germline lookup yields CDR1 LGHNA and CDR2 YSLEER. V dropped 0 bases and J dropped 6 bases, with 12 bases sitting between them.